Listed below are T cell receptor beta chains from one sample, sequenced in a study of OX40 agonist ivuxolimab in advanced cancers. The repertoire was sequenced with immunoSEQ multiplex PCR; TCRdb's copy has only in-frame clones and lacks some. The sample has tens of thousands of clones, roughly 91% seen once. The material sequenced was CD4+ or CD8+ T cells sorted from blood, taken in a trial of the OX40 agonist ivuxolimab. Every receptor here comes from an adult with an advanced solid tumor such as melanoma, head and neck, liver or kidney cancer. The CDR3 runs from the conserved cysteine through the conserved F or W. The order of the fields is CDR3 length, clone size, J gene, V gene, D gene, CDR3 protein, CDR3 DNA. A D gene is named only where the DNA matches it firmly. Only part of the rows carry a size: once, few, many, or a class if the clone is expanded.

12 | NA | TRBJ1-1 | TRBV7-9 | NA | CASSPGQAEAFF | TGTGCCAGCAGCCCGGGACAAGCTGAAGCTTTCTTT
14 | NA | TRBJ2-1 | TRBV18 | NA | CASSPGTFGYEQFF | TGTGCCAGCTCACCCGGGACGTTCGGCTATGAGCAGTTCTTC
14 | NA | TRBJ2-7 | TRBV6-5 | TRBD1 | CASSLTGGNYEQYF | TGTGCCAGCAGTTTAACAGGGGGCAACTACGAGCAGTACTTC
17 | NA | TRBJ2-2 | TRBV13 | NA | CASSSGTAGEWTGELFF | TGTGCCAGCAGCTCCGGGACAGCGGGAGAGTGGACCGGGGAGCTGTTTTTT
16 | NA | TRBJ2-3 | TRBV5-5 | NA | CASSLAEGGVTDTQYF | TGTGCCAGCAGCTTGGCGGAGGGGGGAGTTACAGATACGCAGTATTTT
15 | once | TRBJ1-6 | TRBV28 | NA | CASSFQGTINSPLHF | TGTGCCAGCAGTTTTCAGGGAACAATTAATTCACCCCTCCACTTT
11 | NA | TRBJ1-2 | TRBV2 | NA | CANPRLLGYTF | TGTGCCAACCCACGTCTTCTTGGCTACACCTTC
15 | NA | TRBJ2-5 | TRBV9 | NA | CASSVGTGILQTQYF | TGTGCCAGCAGCGTAGGCACAGGGATCCTCCAGACCCAGTACTTC
12 | NA | TRBJ2-3 | TRBV19 | NA | CASSLSTDTQYF | TGTGCCAGTAGTCTTAGCACAGATACGCAGTATTTT
15 | few | TRBJ2-7 | TRBV29-1 | TRBD2 | CSVMGAGGTFNEQYF | TGCAGCGTTATGGGGGCGGGAGGGACTTTCAACGAGCAGTACTTC
13 | NA | TRBJ2-1 | TRBV2 | TRBD2 | CASMGLLNNEQFF | TGTGCCAGCATGGGACTATTAAACAATGAGCAGTTCTTC
18 | NA | TRBJ2-2 | TRBV9 | TRBD2 | CASTQGLAGGPGTGELFF | TGTGCCAGCACCCAAGGACTAGCGGGAGGGCCTGGGACCGGGGAGCTGTTTTTT
17 | NA | TRBJ2-1 | TRBV5-1 | TRBD1 | CASSLASGQGAYNEQFF | TGCGCCAGCAGCTTGGCCTCAGGACAGGGGGCCTACAATGAGCAGTTCTTC
15 | NA | TRBJ2-1 | TRBV19 | NA | CASTLVGHSYNEQFF | TGTGCCAGTACCCTAGTGGGACACTCCTACAATGAGCAGTTCTTC
13 | NA | TRBJ2-1 | TRBV7-9 | NA | CASSLATFDEQFF | TGTGCCAGCAGTCTAGCTACTTTCGATGAGCAGTTCTTC
18 | NA | TRBJ2-7 | TRBV11-2 | TRBD2 | CASSPVGTSGTVSYEQYF | TGTGCCAGCAGCCCCGTCGGGACTAGCGGGACAGTCTCCTACGAGCAGTACTTC
15 | once | TRBJ2-1 | TRBV6-5 | TRBD1 | CASRGGTGSGNEQFF | TGTGCCAGCAGAGGGGGGACAGGGTCGGGCAATGAGCAGTTCTTC
14 | NA | TRBJ1-5 | TRBV5-5 | NA | CASSILQGDQPQHF | TGTGCCAGCAGCATTTTACAGGGCGATCAGCCCCAGCATTTT
17 | NA | TRBJ1-2 | TRBV27 | TRBD1 | CASSFRDRGQDNYGYTF | TGTGCCAGCAGTTTCCGGGACAGGGGGCAAGATAACTATGGCTACACCTTC
15 | NA | TRBJ2-5 | TRBV11-2 | NA | CASSLGVGYEETQYF | TGTGCCAGCAGCTTAGGGGTCGGGTACGAAGAGACCCAGTACTTC
14 | once | TRBJ2-3 | TRBV28 | NA | CASIDRMSTDTQYF | TGTGCCAGCATCGACAGAATGAGCACAGATACGCAGTATTTT
15 | NA | TRBJ2-1 | TRBV19 | TRBD1 | CASSLGTGLHNEQFF | TGTGCCAGTAGTCTCGGGACAGGACTCCACAATGAGCAGTTCTTC